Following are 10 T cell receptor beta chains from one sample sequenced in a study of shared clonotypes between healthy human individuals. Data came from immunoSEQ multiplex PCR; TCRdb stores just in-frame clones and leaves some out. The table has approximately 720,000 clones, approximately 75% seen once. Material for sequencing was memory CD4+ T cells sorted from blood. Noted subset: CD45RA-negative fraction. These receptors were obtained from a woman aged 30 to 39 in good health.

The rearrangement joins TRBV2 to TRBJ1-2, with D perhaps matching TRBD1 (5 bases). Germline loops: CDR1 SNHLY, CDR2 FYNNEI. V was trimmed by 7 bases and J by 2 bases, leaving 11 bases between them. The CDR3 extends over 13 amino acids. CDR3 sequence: CASTRGRNYGYTF. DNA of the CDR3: TGTGCCAGCACTCGGGGACGCAACTATGGCTACACCTTC.

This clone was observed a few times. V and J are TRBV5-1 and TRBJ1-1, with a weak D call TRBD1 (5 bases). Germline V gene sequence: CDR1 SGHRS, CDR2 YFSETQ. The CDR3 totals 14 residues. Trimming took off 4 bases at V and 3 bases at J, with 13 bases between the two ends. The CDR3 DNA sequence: TGCGCCAGCAGCGCGGTTGGGGGATACACTGAAGCTTTCTTT. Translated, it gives CASSAVGGYTEAFF.

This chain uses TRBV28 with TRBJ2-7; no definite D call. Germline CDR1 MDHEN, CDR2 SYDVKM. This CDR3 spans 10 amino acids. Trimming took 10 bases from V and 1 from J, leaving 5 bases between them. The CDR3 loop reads CATESYEQYF. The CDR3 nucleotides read TGTGCCACCGAGTCCTACGAGCAGTACTTC.

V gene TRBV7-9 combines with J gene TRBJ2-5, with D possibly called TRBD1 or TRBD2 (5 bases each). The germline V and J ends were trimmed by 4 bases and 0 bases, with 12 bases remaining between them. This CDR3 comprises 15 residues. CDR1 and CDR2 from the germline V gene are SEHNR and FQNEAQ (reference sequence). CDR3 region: CASSSTGTHQETQYF. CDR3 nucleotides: TGTGCCAGCAGCTCAACCGGGACGCACCAAGAGACCCAGTACTTC.

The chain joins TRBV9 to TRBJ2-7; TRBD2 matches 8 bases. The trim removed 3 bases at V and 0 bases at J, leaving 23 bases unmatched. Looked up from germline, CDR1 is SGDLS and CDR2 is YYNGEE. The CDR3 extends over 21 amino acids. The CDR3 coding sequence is TGTGCCAGCAGCGGCCCACATAGGAAACCGCGCGGGAGGCTGATCTCCTACGAGCAGTACTTC. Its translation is CASSGPHRKPRGRLISYEQYF. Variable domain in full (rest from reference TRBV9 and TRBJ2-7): DSGVTQTPKHLITATGQRVTLRCSPRSGDLSVYWYQQSLDQGLQFLIQYYNGEERAKGNILERFSAQQFPDLHSELNLSSLELGDSALYFCASSGPHRKPRGRLISYEQYFGPGTRLTVT.

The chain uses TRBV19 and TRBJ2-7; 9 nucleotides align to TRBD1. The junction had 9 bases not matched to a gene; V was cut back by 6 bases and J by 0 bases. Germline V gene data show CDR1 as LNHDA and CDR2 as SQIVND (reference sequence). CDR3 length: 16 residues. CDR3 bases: TGTGCCAGTAGAGAGCGCGGACAGGGGATCTCCTACGAGCAGTACTTC. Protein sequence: CASRERGQGISYEQYF.

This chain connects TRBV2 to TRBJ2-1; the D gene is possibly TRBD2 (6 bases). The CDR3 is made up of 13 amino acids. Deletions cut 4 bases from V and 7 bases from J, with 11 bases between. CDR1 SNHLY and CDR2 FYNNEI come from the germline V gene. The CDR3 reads CASSGIGGNEQFF. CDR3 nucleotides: TGTGCCAGCAGTGGCATAGGAGGGAATGAGCAGTTCTTC.

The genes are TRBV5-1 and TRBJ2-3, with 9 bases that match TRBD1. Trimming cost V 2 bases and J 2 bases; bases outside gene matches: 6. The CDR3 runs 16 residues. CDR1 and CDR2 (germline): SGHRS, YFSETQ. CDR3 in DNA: TGCGCCAGCAGCTTAGGACAGGGGCCTGTCACAGATACGCAGTATTTT. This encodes CASSLGQGPVTDTQYF.

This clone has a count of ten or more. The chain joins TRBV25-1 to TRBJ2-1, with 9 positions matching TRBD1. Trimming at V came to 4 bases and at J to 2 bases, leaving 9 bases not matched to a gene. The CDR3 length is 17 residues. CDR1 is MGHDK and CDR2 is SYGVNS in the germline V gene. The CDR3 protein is CASSAKQGARAYNEQFF. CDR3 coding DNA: TGTGCCAGCAGTGCCAAACAGGGGGCGCGCGCCTACAATGAGCAGTTCTTC.

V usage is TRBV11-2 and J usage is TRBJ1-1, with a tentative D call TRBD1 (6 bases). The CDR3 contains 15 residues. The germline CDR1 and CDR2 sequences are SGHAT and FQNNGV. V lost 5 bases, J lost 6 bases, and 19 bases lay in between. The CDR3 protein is CASSPRGHQPSEAFF. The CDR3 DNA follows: TGTGCCAGCAGCCCCCGGGGACACCAACCCTCTGAAGCTTTCTTT.